The T cell receptor (beta chain) described here comes from a study of PD-L1 blockade in urothelial cancer (dated by TCRdb to the late 2010s). The study in broad terms: All patients started therapy around 2014 and received atezolizumab 1,200 mg intravenously every 3 weeks. About 90% of the 29 patients were identified as males with urothelial cancer of bladder origin, and a prior smoking history was reported by 18 of 29 patients. Patients had an ECOG performance status of 0 or 1 and had received between 0 and 3 prior chemotherapy regimens. Blood samples were analyzed at two time points: 3 weeks after treatment start (second dose) and 6 weeks after treatment start. Blood samples gave median yields of approximately 130,000 T cells and tens of thousands of unique TCRs, along with a median clonality of 0.080. An exploratory multi-omic analysis was conducted of the somatic, immune and clinical correlates of response to PD-L1 blockade with atezolizumab in urothelial cancer. Pretreatment tumor samples, along with matched peripheral blood collected serially before and after atezolizumab treatment, underwent TCR sequencing. Durable clinical benefit meant progression-free survival longer than 6 months, and TCR features were also tested against progression-free and overall survival. In the same patients who had TCR sequencing, pretreatment tumors also underwent whole exome sequencing and RNA sequencing. Durable clinical benefit was achieved by nine patients and was not achieved by 20 patients. Pretreatment blood TCR-seq was available for around 29 patients, at least one posttreatment blood collection was obtained for about 24 patients, and tumor TCR-seq was available for about 24 patients.

Each PCR received spiked-in synthetic TCR analog templates so that absolute template abundance could be estimated from read counts. The immunoSEQ assay was used to amplify TCRbeta CDR3 regions from genomic DNA with bias-controlled V and J gene primers. Sequencing of rearranged TCRbeta segments was performed at approximately 20X coverage. The authors' analysis ran thus. Sequencing errors were corrected by clustering and CDR3s were annotated against IMGT to assign V, D and J genes. Downstream analyses used only productive TCRbeta rearrangements and left out out-of-frame or stop-codon sequences. To compute clonality, Shannon entropy was normalized by the log of the number of unique productive sequences and then subtracted from one. Clones differing between time points or between blood and tumor were identified by Fisher's exact test with Benjamini-Hochberg correction at adjusted p below 0.01. Entries here come from immuneACCESS through TCRdb and include only in-frame sequences with V and J called. Some clones fail to appear in such tables; in the studies checked, an unresolved V gene covers under half of the shortfall, and the cause of the remainder is unknown. V and J calls plus clone size are reproduced from that table; the DNA served to infer D and trimming. This sample holds more than 30,000 clones; approximately 90% were observed only once. The top ten clones comprise roughly 2.1% of the sample.

Points the paper makes about the study in general: Among patients with durable benefit, tumor-associated TCR clones showed greater expansion in peripheral blood 3 weeks after treatment started (n ≈ 20, p = 0.022). A pretreatment peripheral blood TCR clonality below the median was linked to improved progression-free and overall survival. Because the sample size was small (n of about 30) and many of the analyses were exploratory, the results are meant to be hypothesis-generating.

The cohort comprised about 30 patients with locally advanced or metastatic urothelial carcinoma treated at Memorial Sloan Kettering on a trial protocol. Peripheral blood mononuclear cells were collected from each patient pretreatment and during treatment, giving between 1 and 8 total time points per patient. The Qiagen DNeasy Blood extraction kit was used to purify genomic DNA from total PBMCs and tumor samples. Collected pretreatment and during treatment, PBMCs were isolated and stored as previously described. This clone was detected only once. Its recognized antigen is unknown. It has no much larger one-base neighbor in the sample; base qualities were not kept. From its cysteine to its phenylalanine, the CDR3 spans 15 amino acids. The only DNA kept is the CDR3, 45 bases in frame from the first base. CDR1 and CDR2 were assigned from the germline V gene as SGHRS and YFSETQ. V trim: 4 bases; J trim: 2 bases; unmatched bases: 8.

The receptor was derived from a man aged 60-69 years with urothelial cancer. The rearranged segments are TRBV5-1 and TRBJ2-7, with 8 bases in between that match TRBD1. Source: PBMCs, taken around atezolizumab (anti-PD-L1) treatment. The CDR3 reads CASSLQGVATYEQYF. The DNA sequence follows: TGCGCCAGCAGCCTACAGGGGGTGGCAACCTACGAGCAGTACTTC.